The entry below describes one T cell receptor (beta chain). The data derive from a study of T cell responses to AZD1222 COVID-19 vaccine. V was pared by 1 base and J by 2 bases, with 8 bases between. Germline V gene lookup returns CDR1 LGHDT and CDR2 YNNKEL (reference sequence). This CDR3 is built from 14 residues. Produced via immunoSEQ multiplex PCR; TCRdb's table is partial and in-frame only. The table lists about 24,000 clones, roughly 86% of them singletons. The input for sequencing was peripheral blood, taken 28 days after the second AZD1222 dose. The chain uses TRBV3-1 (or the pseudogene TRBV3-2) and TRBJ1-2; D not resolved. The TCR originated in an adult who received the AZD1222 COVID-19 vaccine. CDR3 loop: CASSQVDGNYGYTF. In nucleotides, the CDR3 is TGTGCCAGCAGCCAAGTCGACGGGAACTATGGCTACACCTTC.